This T cell receptor beta chain was identified during a study of identical twins. Study outcomes and limitations: Models, which agreed with sharing between unrelated individuals, nonetheless underestimated the out-of-frame TCR alpha sharing seen in monozygotic twins.

TCRdb recomputed calls from the 5' RACE reads with MiXCR, one row per CDR3 protein. Found here are hundreds of thousands of distinct CDR3 sequences, 9% to 15% of them singletons; the top ten hold 6% to 9%. For this clonotype: Antigen: not known.

CDR1 and CDR2 (germline): SNHLY, FYNNEI. The CDR3 loop spans 14 amino acids. With 11 bases clipped from V and 7 bases from J, the junction kept 11 bases outside the gene matches. These data also formed part of another study, on yellow fever vaccine responses in identical twins.

Sequencing was done on a sample of CD8+ T cells sorted from blood. This chain joins TRBV2 and TRBJ2-7; 13 bases line up with TRBD2. The clonotype was recovered from a woman under 30 in good health. The CDR3 loop reads CAGRGLAGEAEQYF. CDR3 sequence (DNA): TGTGCCGGCCGCGGACTAGCGGGAGAAGCAGAGCAGTACTTC.